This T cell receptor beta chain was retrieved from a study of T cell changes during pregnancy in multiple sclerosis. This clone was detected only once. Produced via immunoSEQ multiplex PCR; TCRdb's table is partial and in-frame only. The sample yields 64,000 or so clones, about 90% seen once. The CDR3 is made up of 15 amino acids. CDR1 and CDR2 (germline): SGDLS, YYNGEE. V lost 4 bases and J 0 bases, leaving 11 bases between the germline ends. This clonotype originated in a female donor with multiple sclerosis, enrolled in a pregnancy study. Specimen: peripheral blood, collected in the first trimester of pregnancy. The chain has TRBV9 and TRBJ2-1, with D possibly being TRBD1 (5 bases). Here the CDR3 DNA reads TGTGCCAGCAGCCCTCGACAGACCTCCTACAATGAGCAGTTCTTC. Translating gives CASSPRQTSYNEQFF.